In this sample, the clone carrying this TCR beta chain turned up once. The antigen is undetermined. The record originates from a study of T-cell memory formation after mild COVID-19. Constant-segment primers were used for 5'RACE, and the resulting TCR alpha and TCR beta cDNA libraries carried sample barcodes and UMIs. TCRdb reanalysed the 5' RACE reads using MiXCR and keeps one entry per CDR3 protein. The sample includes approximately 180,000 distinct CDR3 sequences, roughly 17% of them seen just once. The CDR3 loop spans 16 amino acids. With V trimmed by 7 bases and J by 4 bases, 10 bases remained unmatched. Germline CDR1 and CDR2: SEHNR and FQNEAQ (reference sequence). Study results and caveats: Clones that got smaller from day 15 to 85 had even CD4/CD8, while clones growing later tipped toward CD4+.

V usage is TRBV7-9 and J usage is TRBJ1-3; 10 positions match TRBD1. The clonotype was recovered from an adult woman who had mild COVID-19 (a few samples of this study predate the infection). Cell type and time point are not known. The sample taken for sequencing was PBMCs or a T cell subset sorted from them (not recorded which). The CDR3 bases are TGTGCCAGCACCCGGACAGGGGGTTTGGGCGGAAACACCATATATTTT. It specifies CASTRTGGLGGNTIYF.